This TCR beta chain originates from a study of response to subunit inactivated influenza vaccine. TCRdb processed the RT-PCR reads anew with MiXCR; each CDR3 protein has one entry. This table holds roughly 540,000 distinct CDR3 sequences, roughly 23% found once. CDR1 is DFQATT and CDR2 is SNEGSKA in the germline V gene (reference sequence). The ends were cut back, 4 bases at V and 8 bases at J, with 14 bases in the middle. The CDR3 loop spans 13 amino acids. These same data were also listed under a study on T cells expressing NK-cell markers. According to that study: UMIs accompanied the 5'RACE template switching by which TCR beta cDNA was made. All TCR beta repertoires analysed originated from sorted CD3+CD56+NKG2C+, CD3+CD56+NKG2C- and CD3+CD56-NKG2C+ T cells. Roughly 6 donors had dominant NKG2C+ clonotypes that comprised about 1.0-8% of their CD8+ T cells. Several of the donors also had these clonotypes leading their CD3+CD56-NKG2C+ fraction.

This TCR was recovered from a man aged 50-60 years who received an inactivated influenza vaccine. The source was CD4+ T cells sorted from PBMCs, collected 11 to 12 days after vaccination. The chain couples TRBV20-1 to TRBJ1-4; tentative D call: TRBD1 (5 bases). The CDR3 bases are TGCAGTGCTAAGGGGTTAAGAGGGGAAAAACTGTTTTTT. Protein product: CSAKGLRGEKLFF.